These 15 T cell receptor beta chains came from one sample sequenced in a study of cytomegalovirus exposure and HLA in healthy donors. Amplification used 60 Vbeta primers and 13 Jbeta primers. Measured with immunoSEQ multiplex PCR; TCRdb has only the in-frame clones, and not every one. The table lists around 30,000 clones, roughly 66% of them singletons. The sample was PBMCs. The receptor set was obtained from a male donor in good health and CMV-seropositive.

The chain uses TRBV7-8 and TRBJ1-2; 10 bases fit TRBD1. The J segment lost 4 bases and the V segment lost 7 bases, leaving 12 bases of the junction unmatched. Germline assignment: CDR1 SGHVS and CDR2 FQNEAQ. This CDR3 has 16 amino acids. The CDR3 region is CASTEYGGQGIYGYTF. Here the CDR3 DNA reads TGTGCCAGCACCGAGTACGGGGGACAGGGGATCTATGGCTACACCTTC.

This clone appeared a few times. The rearrangement links TRBV18 to TRBJ1-2; 7 bases fit TRBD1. The CDR3 is 12 amino acids. V was clipped by 3 bases and J by 7 bases; unmatched bases: 2. Germline-derived CDR1 and CDR2 are KGHSH and LQKENI. The CDR3 spells CASSPPGGGYTF. CDR3 sequence (DNA): TGTGCCAGCTCACCCCCAGGGGGTGGCTACACCTTC.

This clone occurred a few times. The rearrangement uses TRBV4-1 and TRBJ1-5; perhaps TRBD1 as D (5 bases). The V gene's germline CDR1 is MGHRA and CDR2 YSYEKL. This CDR3 has 17 amino acids. V was clipped by 0 bases and J by 3 bases, with 15 bases between them. CDR3 amino acids: CASSQEAGVGPNQPQHF. CDR3 nucleotide sequence: TGCGCCAGCAGCCAAGAAGCGGGGGTGGGCCCCAATCAGCCCCAGCATTTT.

The rearrangement uses TRBV2 and TRBJ1-5; the match to TRBD1 covers 9 bases. Looked up from germline, CDR1 is SNHLY and CDR2 is FYNNEI. CDR3 size: 15 residues. Trimming cost V 6 bases and J 4 bases; bases outside gene matches: 7. The DNA for the CDR3 is TGTGCCAGCAGCTGGGGACAGGGACCTAATCAGCCCCAGCATTTT. Amino acids: CASSWGQGPNQPQHF.

The chain has TRBV19 and TRBJ1-6; a possible D gene is TRBD1 (6 bases). Germline values: CDR1 LNHDA, CDR2 SQIVND (reference sequence). With 5 bases removed from V and 7 bases from J, the gap between germline ends came to 9 bases. CDR3 length equals 13 residues. CDR3 DNA: TGTGCCAGTAGTTGGGGGCAGAATTCACCCCTCCACTTT. It specifies CASSWGQNSPLHF. Complete variable domain (other parts from reference TRBV19 and TRBJ1-6): DGGITQSPKYLFRKEGQNVTLSCEQNLNHDAMYWYRQDPGQGLRLIYYSQIVNDFQKGDIAEGYSVSREKKESFPLTVTSAQKNPTAFYLCASSWGQNSPLHFGNGTRLTVT.

The chain employs TRBV19 and TRBJ1-5; D is perhaps TRBD1 (5 bases). This CDR3 is 14 amino acids long. V gave up 2 bases and J gave up 6 bases, with 11 bases separating them. Germline CDR1 is LNHDA and CDR2 is SQIVND (reference sequence). The CDR3 DNA reads as TGTGCCAGTAGTATATGGGGCGCCGGTCAGCCCCAGCATTTT. This translates into CASSIWGAGQPQHF.

The chain combines TRBV4-1 with TRBJ1-4; 11 bases match TRBD1. Per germline, CDR1 MGHRA and CDR2 YSYEKL. With V trimmed by 4 bases and J by 2 bases, 3 bases remained unmatched. The CDR3 has 16 residues. CDR3 DNA: TGCGCCAGCAGCCCTGGACAGGGGGCTACTAATGAAAAACTGTTTTTT. Translation: CASSPGQGATNEKLFF.

The chain is built from TRBV15 and TRBJ2-1; 9 nucleotides line up with TRBD2. V lost 3 bases and J lost 10; bases outside the gene matches: 4. Germline V gene sequence: CDR1 LNHNV, CDR2 YYDKDF (reference sequence). This CDR3 is 13 amino acids long. The CDR3 DNA follows: TGTGCCACCAGCAGGCGGGGGGGGAGCGAGCAGTTCTTC. This gives the protein CATSRRGGSEQFF. The full variable domain, rest sourced from reference TRBV15 and TRBJ2-1, is DAMVIQNPRYQVTQFGKPVTLSCSQTLNHNVMYWYQQKSSQAPKLLFHYYDKDFNNEADTPDNFQSRRPNTSFCFLDIRSPGLGDTAMYLCATSRRGGSEQFFGPGTRLTVL.

This clone has more than one count but fewer than ten. V gene TRBV19 combines with J gene TRBJ2-7; TRBD2 aligns across 7 bases. CDR1 is LNHDA and CDR2 is SQIVND in the germline V gene (reference sequence). Trimming cost V 6 bases and J 3 bases; bases outside gene matches: 8. The CDR3 totals 14 residues. CDR3 region: CASSQEGGIYEQYF. DNA of the CDR3: TGTGCCAGTAGCCAAGAGGGAGGGATCTACGAGCAGTACTTC. Together with reference TRBV19 and TRBJ2-7, the CDR3 gives the full variable domain: DGGITQSPKYLFRKEGQNVTLSCEQNLNHDAMYWYRQDPGQGLRLIYYSQIVNDFQKGDIAEGYSVSREKKESFPLTVTSAQKNPTAFYLCASSQEGGIYEQYFGPGTRLTVT.

This clone showed up just once. The CDR3, as DNA: TGTGCCAGCAGGACAGGGTTATCTGGAAACACCATATATTTT. Amino acid sequence: CASRTGLSGNTIYF. The chain joins TRBV2 to TRBJ1-3, with 7 nucleotides matching TRBD1. V gave up 6 bases and J gave up 1 base; unmatched junction bases: 3. The CDR3 has 14 residues. In germline, CDR1 is SNHLY, CDR2 FYNNEI.

This clone has only one observation. The chain uses TRBV18 and TRBJ2-1, with D perhaps matching TRBD1 (6 bases). The V gene's germline CDR1 is KGHSH and CDR2 LQKENI. The CDR3 extends over 16 amino acids. V shed 3 bases and J shed 2 bases, with 14 bases lying between them. The CDR3 sequence: CASSPLGQGAYNEQFF. CDR3 in DNA: TGTGCCAGCTCACCCTTGGGACAAGGGGCCTACAATGAGCAGTTCTTC.

This chain uses TRBV5-1 with TRBJ1-1, with D unresolved. The CDR3 consists of 13 residues. Trimming removed 4 bases from V and 1 base from J, with 8 bases in between. CDR1 and CDR2 from the germline V gene are SGHRS and YFSETQ. As DNA, the CDR3 is TGCGCCAGCAGCGCAAGACAGAACACTGAAGCTTTCTTT. Protein: CASSARQNTEAFF.

V and J are TRBV28 and TRBJ2-5, with TRBD1 as a possible D gene (6 bases). The V end lost 6 bases, the J end lost 4 bases, and 12 bases lay between the germline ends. The CDR3 consists of 13 residues. Looked up from germline, CDR1 is MDHEN and CDR2 is SYDVKM. This chain's CDR3 is CASRAEGGETQYF. DNA of the CDR3: TGTGCCAGCAGGGCAGAAGGGGGAGAGACCCAGTACTTC.

This chain links TRBV28 with TRBJ2-3; D is perhaps TRBD2 (6 bases). The CDR3 length is 12 residues. The V end lost 6 bases, the J end lost 8 bases, and 12 bases lay between the germline ends. The germline V gene encodes CDR1 MDHEN and CDR2 SYDVKM. The CDR3 DNA sequence: TGTGCCAGCAGGATCAAGGGAGGTACGCAGTATTTT. Translating gives CASRIKGGTQYF.

The V gene is TRBV28, the J gene TRBJ2-2; tentatively, D is TRBD1 (6 bases). This CDR3 is built from 14 residues. The germline gives CDR1 MDHEN, CDR2 SYDVKM. Trimming took 6 bases from V and 5 from J, leaving 13 bases between them. The CDR3 sequence: CASRETTGTGELFF. CDR3 in DNA: TGTGCCAGCAGGGAGACCACAGGGACCGGGGAGCTGTTTTTT. The full variable domain, its missing parts supplied by reference TRBV28 and TRBJ2-2, is DVKVTQSSRYLVKRTGEKVFLECVQDMDHENMFWYRQDPGLGLRLIYFSYDVKMKEKGDIPEGYSVSREKKERFSLILESASTNQTSMYLCASRETTGTGELFFGEGSRLTVL.